The clone carrying this T cell receptor (beta chain) was seen only a few times. The germline V gene has CDR1 SNHLY and CDR2 FYNNEI. This CDR3 has 15 residues. The V gene end was trimmed by 4 bases and the J gene end by 5 bases; junction bases not matched to a gene: 2. Together with a sample-barcoded 5' primer, a J-beta primer mix was included in a second PCR lasting 7 to 11 cycles. Sequencing of every sample gave 2.5 million or more CDR3-containing paired-end reads. TCRdb passed the 5' RACE reads through MiXCR, listing each CDR3 protein once. In the table there are about 730,000 distinct CDR3 sequences, roughly 44% of which are singletons. This record belongs to a study of blood T cells in healthy people across ages. Study-level background: Roughly one uniquely barcoded beta molecule per two T cells was captured.

Input material: blood. This clonotype originated in a woman aged 55-75 years in good health. V usage is TRBV2 and J usage is TRBJ2-3; 14 bases are a match to TRBD2. This chain's CDR3 is CASSGTSGRKDTQYF. Written as DNA, the CDR3 is TGTGCCAGCAGTGGGACTAGCGGGAGGAAAGATACGCAGTATTTT.